One and the same sample provided the 5 T cell receptor beta chains below, sequenced in a study of technical replicates of blood from several donors (dated 2017 in TCRdb). Libraries were prepared through the immunoSEQ multiplex PCR assay. The table comes from immuneACCESS by way of TCRdb, which keeps in-frame sequences with V and J called. Part of the clones is missing from these tables; in studies checked, under half for an unresolved V gene and the rest for unknown reasons. In this sample the table shows tens of thousands of clones, roughly 96% of which occur a single time. Jointly, the top ten make up 0.2% of the sample. Material: T cells isolated from PBMCs. The receptors stem from a human donor in good health.

V is TRBV5-1 and J is TRBJ2-1; TRBD1 might be the D (6 bases). This CDR3 comprises 13 residues. The V gene lost 2 bases and the J gene lost 6 bases, with 9 bases spanning the gap. Germline lookup yields CDR1 SGHRS and CDR2 YFSETQ. The CDR3 region is CASSFGQFNEQFF. The CDR3 nucleotides read TGCGCCAGCAGCTTTGGACAGTTCAATGAGCAGTTCTTC.

J is TRBJ2-1 and V is TRBV28, with 12 positions matching TRBD2. The V and J ends lost 6 bases and 5 bases, in that order; junction bases with no gene match: 8. This CDR3 is built from 16 residues. CDR1 is MDHEN and CDR2 is SYDVKM in the germline V gene. CDR3: CASSSSGRAYHNEQFF. The CDR3 DNA reads TGTGCCAGCAGCTCTAGCGGGAGGGCCTACCACAATGAGCAGTTCTTC.

This sequence joins TRBV4-1 and TRBJ2-1; 10 bases match TRBD2. This CDR3 is 12 amino acids long. CDR1 and CDR2 from the germline V gene are MGHRA and YSYEKL. V gave up 8 bases and J gave up 9 bases; unmatched junction bases: 4. This CDR3 reads CASLAGGGEQFF. CDR3 coding DNA: TGCGCCAGCTTAGCGGGAGGCGGTGAGCAGTTCTTC.

The V and J genes are TRBV9 and TRBJ2-1, with 11 positions matching TRBD2. V shed 5 bases, J shed 5 bases, and the junction held 15 bases outside the gene matches. CDR1 is SGDLS, CDR2 YYNGEE, per germline. The CDR3 runs to 18 residues. For the CDR3, the DNA is TGTGCCAGCAGGAACAAAAAGACGACTAGCGGGACCAACAATGAGCAGTTCTTC. This sequence encodes CASRNKKTTSGTNNEQFF.

The chain is built from TRBV27 and TRBJ1-4; D perhaps matches TRBD1 (5 bases). Per germline, CDR1 MNHEY and CDR2 SMNVEV (reference sequence). The CDR3 covers 12 residues. The ends were cut back, 6 bases at V and 8 bases at J, with 10 bases in the middle. CDR3 in amino acids: CASSQGSEKLFF. CDR3 DNA: TGTGCCAGCAGCCAGGGTTCCGAAAAACTGTTTTTT.